The 15 T cell receptor beta chains presented below share a single source sample, sequenced in a study of OX40 agonist ivuxolimab in advanced cancers. The library was prepared using the immunoSEQ multiplex PCR assay. TCRdb limited this immuneACCESS table to in-frame rearrangements with V and J called. A share of clones is missing; checked studies link under half to unresolved V genes, and the rest is unexplained. Counted in this sample were about 73,000 clones; roughly 90% of them appeared once. Of the sample, about 0.51% is held by the ten largest clones. Material: CD4+ or CD8+ T cells sorted from blood, obtained in a trial of the OX40 agonist ivuxolimab. The receptors come from an adult with an advanced solid tumor such as melanoma, head and neck, liver or kidney cancer.

V gene TRBV7-2 combines with J gene TRBJ2-1, with TRBD2 matching over 9 bases. In germline, CDR1 is SGHTA, CDR2 FQGNSA. V gave up 5 bases and J gave up 10 bases; unmatched junction bases: 12. This CDR3 contains 15 residues. Here the CDR3 DNA reads TGTGCCAGCAGCCCGGTGGCTAGCGGGACGGAAGAGCAGTTCTTC. Its translation is CASSPVASGTEEQFF.

The chain employs TRBV5-5 and TRBJ2-7; D perhaps matches TRBD2 (7 bases). Per germline, CDR1 SGHKS and CDR2 YYEKEE (reference sequence). This CDR3 contains 13 residues. The V and J ends lost 4 bases and 3 bases respectively, with 11 bases between them. In nucleotides, the CDR3 is TGTGCCAGCAGCCCGCGGGGGCGCTACGAGCAGTACTTC. It codes for CASSPRGRYEQYF.

The table lists this clone with a few counts. V usage is TRBV2 and J usage is TRBJ1-1; no clear D. Germline loops: CDR1 SNHLY, CDR2 FYNNEI. This CDR3 has 15 residues. V was trimmed by 2 bases and J by 6 bases, leaving 16 bases between them. The CDR3 spells CASSELGTVVAEAFF. The CDR3 DNA is TGTGCCAGCAGTGAATTAGGCACCGTAGTCGCTGAAGCTTTCTTT.

The J gene is TRBJ1-6, the V gene TRBV27; 8 bases are a match to TRBD1. Germline V gene data show CDR1 as MNHEY and CDR2 as SMNVEV (reference sequence). With V trimmed by 4 bases and J by 13 bases, 18 bases remained unmatched. This CDR3 contains 17 residues. The chain's CDR3 is CASSSPGTGQDHPPLHF. The CDR3 DNA reads TGTGCCAGCAGTTCTCCCGGGACAGGTCAGGACCATCCTCCCCTCCACTTT.

The chain carries TRBV27 and TRBJ1-2; TRBD1 matches at 9 bases. This CDR3 contains 13 residues. Trimming cost V 3 bases and J 8 bases; bases outside gene matches: 4. The germline CDR1 and CDR2 sequences are MNHEY and SMNVEV (reference sequence). DNA of the CDR3: TGTGCCAGCAGTTTTTGGACAGGGGAGGGCTACACCTTC. Protein: CASSFWTGEGYTF.

The V gene is TRBV5-1, the J gene TRBJ1-5, with D perhaps matching TRBD1 (5 bases). CDR1 is SGHRS, CDR2 YFSETQ, per germline. Trimming stripped 7 bases from V and 6 bases from J, with 20 bases between. The CDR3 is 15 amino acids. As DNA, the CDR3 is TGCGCCAGCTCCACGGTGGGGGGGGACGGTCAGCCCCAGCATTTT. This translates into CASSTVGGDGQPQHF.

The chain links TRBV27 to TRBJ2-3; weak D call: TRBD2 (6 bases). The germline V gene encodes CDR1 MNHEY and CDR2 SMNVEV (reference sequence). The ends were cut back, 0 bases at V and 3 bases at J, with 19 bases in the middle. The CDR3 contains 18 residues. The CDR3 region is CASSLSGTLRGITDTQYF. The CDR3 coding sequence is TGTGCCAGCAGTTTATCCGGGACTTTAAGGGGAATAACAGATACGCAGTATTTT.

This chain links TRBV16 with TRBJ1-2; tentatively, D is TRBD1 (5 bases). Germline CDR1 reads KGHSY; CDR2 reads FQNENV. Trimming pared 0 bases from V and 8 bases from J, leaving 7 bases between. The CDR3 contains 12 residues. CDR3 nucleotide sequence: TGTGCCAGCAGCCAATCGGGGGGAGGCTACACCTTC. Residues: CASSQSGGGYTF.

This clone was seen only once. The chain couples TRBV27 to TRBJ2-5, with 7 bases aligning to TRBD1. The CDR3 extends over 15 amino acids. Germline-derived CDR1 and CDR2 are MNHEY and SMNVEV (reference sequence). Unmatched junction bases numbered 3, after V lost 1 base and J lost 1 base. Here the CDR3 reads CASSLWTGSQETQYF. In DNA form, the CDR3 reads TGTGCCAGCAGTTTATGGACAGGATCCCAAGAGACCCAGTACTTC.

V usage is TRBV27 and J usage is TRBJ2-6; D is unclear. The CDR3 is 14 residues long. Trimming stripped 2 bases from V and 0 bases from J, with 2 bases between. Germline CDR1 is MNHEY and CDR2 is SMNVEV (reference sequence). The CDR3 bases are TGTGCCAGCAGTTTAGCCTCTGGGGCCAACGTCCTGACTTTC. This translates into CASSLASGANVLTF.

The chain carries TRBV10-3 and TRBJ2-2; 11 nucleotides line up with TRBD2. With 5 bases clipped from V and 0 bases from J, the junction kept 8 bases outside the gene matches. Germline V gives CDR1 ENHRY, CDR2 SYGVKD. The CDR3 is 18 amino acids. This CDR3 reads CAISNAGTSGANTGELFF. The CDR3 DNA reads TGTGCCATCAGTAATGCCGGGACTAGCGGAGCGAACACCGGGGAGCTGTTTTTT.

This sequence joins TRBV9 and TRBJ2-7; D is undetermined. Germline V lookup: CDR1 SGDLS, CDR2 YYNGEE. Trimming pared 0 bases from V and 0 bases from J, leaving 4 bases between. This CDR3 spans 13 amino acids. The CDR3 protein is CASSVESSYEQYF. The CDR3 nucleotides are TGTGCCAGCAGCGTAGAAAGCTCCTACGAGCAGTACTTC.

The V gene is TRBV21-1, the J gene TRBJ1-1. TRBV21-1 is deemed a pseudogene. This CDR3 spans 14 amino acids. In nucleotides, the CDR3 is TGTGCCAGCGTATTTAGGCCCCGAGACACTGAAGCTTTCTTT. Translation: CASVFRPRDTEAFF.

As concerns this clone: In the same sample, other DNA sequences code for this CDR3. Here the CDR3 reads CATSRDPSYEQYF. DNA of the CDR3: TGTGCCACCAGCAGAGATCCGTCCTACGAGCAGTACTTC. The chain links TRBV15 to TRBJ2-7; D is unclear. Trimming stripped 0 bases from V and 1 base from J, with 4 bases between. Germline V gene data show CDR1 as LNHNV and CDR2 as YYDKDF (reference sequence). The CDR3 contains 13 residues.

The chain links TRBV7-3 to TRBJ1-2; 7 positions agree with TRBD1. Germline V gene lookup returns CDR1 SGHTA and CDR2 FQGTGA. The CDR3 covers 15 residues. V shed 5 bases and J 2 bases; nucleotides not matched to a gene: 8. CDR3 protein: CASSPWTGGNYGYTF. DNA of the CDR3: TGTGCCAGCAGCCCTTGGACAGGCGGCAACTATGGCTACACCTTC.